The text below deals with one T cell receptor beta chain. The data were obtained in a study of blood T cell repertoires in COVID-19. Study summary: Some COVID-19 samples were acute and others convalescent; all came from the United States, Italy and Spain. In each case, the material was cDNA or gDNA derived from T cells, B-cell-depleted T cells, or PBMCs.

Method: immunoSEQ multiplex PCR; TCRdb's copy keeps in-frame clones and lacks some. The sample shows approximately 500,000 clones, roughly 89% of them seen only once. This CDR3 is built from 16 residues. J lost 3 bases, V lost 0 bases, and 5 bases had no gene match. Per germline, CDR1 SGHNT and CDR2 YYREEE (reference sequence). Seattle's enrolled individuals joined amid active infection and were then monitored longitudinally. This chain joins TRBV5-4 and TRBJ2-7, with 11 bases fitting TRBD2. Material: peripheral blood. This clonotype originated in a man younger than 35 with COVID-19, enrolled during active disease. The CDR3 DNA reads TGTGCCAGCAGCTTGGGGCTAGCGGGGGGTTTCTACGAGCAGTACTTC. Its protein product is CASSLGLAGGFYEQYF. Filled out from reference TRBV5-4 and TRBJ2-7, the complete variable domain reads ETGVTQSPTHLIKTRGQQVTLRCSSQSGHNTVSWYQQALGQGPQFIFQYYREEENGRGNFPPRFSGLQFPNYSSELNVNALELDDSALYLCASSLGLAGGFYEQYFGPGTRLTVT.